Reported below is one T cell receptor (beta chain). Its antigen remains unidentified. The data were taken from a study of Ad26.COV2.S vaccination and SARS-CoV-2 variants. General study points: Following vaccination, spike-specific CD8+ and CD4+ T cell responses reportedly exhibited substantial breadth.

Treatment specified: about 20 received Ad26.COV2.S at low or high dose, single or two shots; several received placebo; per-sample allocation not given. Sampling was performed 63 days after the first vaccine or placebo injection. Boston hosted the donor, who was an adult aged 18-55 years. TCRdb keeps only in-frame clones here, not all; method: immunoSEQ multiplex PCR. In the table there are about 400,000 clones, about 83% of which are singletons. This TCR was sampled from a person between 18 and 65 years old who received the Ad26.COV2.S COVID-19 vaccine or a placebo. The source material was peripheral blood, sampled in a trial of Ad26.COV2.S vaccine versus placebo.

The CDR3 DNA reads TGTGCAGCCCAAAAGGCAACTAATCGGGAGGGGCAGTATTTT. Amino acids: CAAQKATNREGQYF. The chain links TRBV2 to TRBJ2-3; 8 bases map to TRBD2. This CDR3 comprises 14 residues. Germline loops: CDR1 SNHLY, CDR2 FYNNEI. The whole variable domain, remainder taken from reference TRBV2 and TRBJ2-3, is EPEVTQTPSHQVTQMGQEVILRCVPISNHLYFYWYRQILGQKVEFLVSFYNNEISEKSEIFDDQFSVERPDGSNFTLKIRSTKLEDSAMYFCAAQKATNREGQYFGPGTRLTVL.